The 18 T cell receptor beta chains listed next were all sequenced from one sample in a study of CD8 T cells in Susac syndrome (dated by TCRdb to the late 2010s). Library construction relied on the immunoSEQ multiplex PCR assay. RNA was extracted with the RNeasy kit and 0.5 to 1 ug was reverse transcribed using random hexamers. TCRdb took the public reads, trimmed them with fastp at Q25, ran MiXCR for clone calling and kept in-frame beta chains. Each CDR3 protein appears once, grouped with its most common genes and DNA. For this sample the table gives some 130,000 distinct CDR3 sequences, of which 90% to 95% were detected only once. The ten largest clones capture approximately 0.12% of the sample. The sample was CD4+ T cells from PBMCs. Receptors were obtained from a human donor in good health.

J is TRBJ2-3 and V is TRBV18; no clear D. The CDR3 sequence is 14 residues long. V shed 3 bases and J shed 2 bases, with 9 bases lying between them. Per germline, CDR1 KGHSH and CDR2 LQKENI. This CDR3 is CASSPDIVTDTQYF. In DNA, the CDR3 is TGTGCCAGCTCACCTGACATTGTCACAGATACGCAGTATTTT.

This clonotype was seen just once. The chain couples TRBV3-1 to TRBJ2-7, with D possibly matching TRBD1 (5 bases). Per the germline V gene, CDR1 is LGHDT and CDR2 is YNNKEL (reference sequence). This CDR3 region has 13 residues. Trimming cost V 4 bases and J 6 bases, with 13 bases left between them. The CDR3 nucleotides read TGTGCCAGCAGCCCCCGCAGGGTGGCCGAGCAGTACTTC. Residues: CASSPRRVAEQYF.

The CDR3 is CSVAFVVGADQPQHF. Here the CDR3 DNA reads TGCAGCGTTGCTTTCGTCGTGGGGGCAGATCAGCCCCAGCATTTT. V gene TRBV29-1 combines with J gene TRBJ1-5; tentatively, D is TRBD1 (6 bases). The germline gives CDR1 SQVTM, CDR2 ANQGSEA. Trimming cost V 4 bases and J 5 bases, with 18 bases left between them. The CDR3 extends over 15 amino acids.

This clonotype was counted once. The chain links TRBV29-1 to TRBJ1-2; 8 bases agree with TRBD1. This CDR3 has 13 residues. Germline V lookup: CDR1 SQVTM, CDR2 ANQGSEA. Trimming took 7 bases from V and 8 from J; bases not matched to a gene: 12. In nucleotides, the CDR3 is TGCAGCGCTAAAGAGACAGGGGAGAACGGCTACACCTTC. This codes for CSAKETGENGYTF.

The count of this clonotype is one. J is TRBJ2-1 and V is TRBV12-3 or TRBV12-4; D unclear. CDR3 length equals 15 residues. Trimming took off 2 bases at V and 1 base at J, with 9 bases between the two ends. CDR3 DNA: TGTGCCAGCAGTTTATATGCGGTGTCCTACAATGAGCAGTTCTTC. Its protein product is CASSLYAVSYNEQFF.

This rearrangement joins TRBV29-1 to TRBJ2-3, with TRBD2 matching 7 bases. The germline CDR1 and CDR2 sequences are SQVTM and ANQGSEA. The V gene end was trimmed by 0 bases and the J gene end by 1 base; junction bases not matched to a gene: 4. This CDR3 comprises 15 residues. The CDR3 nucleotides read TGCAGCGTTGAAGATCCCCGGGAGGGCACAGATACGCAGTATTTT. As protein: CSVEDPREGTDTQYF.

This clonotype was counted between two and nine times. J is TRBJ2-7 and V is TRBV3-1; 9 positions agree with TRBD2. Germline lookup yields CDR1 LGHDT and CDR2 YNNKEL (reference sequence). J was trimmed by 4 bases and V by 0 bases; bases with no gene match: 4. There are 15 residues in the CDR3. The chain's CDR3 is CASSQDGTSRYEQYF. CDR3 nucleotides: TGTGCCAGCAGCCAAGACGGGACTAGCAGGTACGAGCAGTACTTC.

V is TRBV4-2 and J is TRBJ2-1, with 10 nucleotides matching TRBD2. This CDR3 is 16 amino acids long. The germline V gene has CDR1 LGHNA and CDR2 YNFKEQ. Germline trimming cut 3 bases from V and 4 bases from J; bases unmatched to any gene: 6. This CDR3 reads CASSHSTSGRYNEQFF. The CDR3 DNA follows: TGTGCCAGCAGCCATTCGACTAGCGGGCGATACAATGAGCAGTTCTTC.

CDR3 DNA sequence: TGCGCCAGCAGCCAAGATCGTCGACTCATAGGGACTGAAGCTTTCTTT. This sequence encodes CASSQDRRLIGTEAFF. The rearrangement uses TRBV4-1 and TRBJ1-1; no definite D call. Deletions cut 0 bases from V and 5 bases from J, with 16 bases between. The CDR3 is 16 residues long. Germline CDR1 reads MGHRA; CDR2 reads YSYEKL.

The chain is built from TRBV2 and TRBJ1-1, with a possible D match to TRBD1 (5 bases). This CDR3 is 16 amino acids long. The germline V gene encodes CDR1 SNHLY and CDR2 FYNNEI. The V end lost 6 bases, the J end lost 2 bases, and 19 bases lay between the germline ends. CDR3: CASRGYGGGFNTEAFF. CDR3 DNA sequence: TGTGCCAGCAGGGGGTATGGCGGGGGGTTCAACACTGAAGCTTTCTTT.

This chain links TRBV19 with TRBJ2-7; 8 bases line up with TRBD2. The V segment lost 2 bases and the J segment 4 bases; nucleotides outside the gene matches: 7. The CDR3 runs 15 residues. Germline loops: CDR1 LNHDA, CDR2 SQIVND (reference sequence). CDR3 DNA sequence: TGTGCCAGTAGTATACCGAGCGGGAGAGGGTACGAGCAGTACTTC. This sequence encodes CASSIPSGRGYEQYF.

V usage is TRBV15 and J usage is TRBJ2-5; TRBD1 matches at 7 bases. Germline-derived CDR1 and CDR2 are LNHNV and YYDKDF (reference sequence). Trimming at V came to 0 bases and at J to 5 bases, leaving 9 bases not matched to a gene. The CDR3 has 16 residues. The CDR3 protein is CATSRDLWQGEETQYF. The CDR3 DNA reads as TGTGCCACCAGCAGAGATCTTTGGCAGGGGGAGGAGACCCAGTACTTC. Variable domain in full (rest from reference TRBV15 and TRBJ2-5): DAMVIQNPRYQVTQFGKPVTLSCSQTLNHNVMYWYQQKSSQAPKLLFHYYDKDFNNEADTPDNFQSRRPNTSFCFLDIRSPGLGDTAMYLCATSRDLWQGEETQYFGPGTRLLVL.

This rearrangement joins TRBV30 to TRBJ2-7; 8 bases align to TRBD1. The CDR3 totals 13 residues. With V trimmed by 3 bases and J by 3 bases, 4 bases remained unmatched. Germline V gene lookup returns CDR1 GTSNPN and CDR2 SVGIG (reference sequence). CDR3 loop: CAWRQGAVYEQYF. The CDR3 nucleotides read TGTGCCTGGAGGCAGGGGGCTGTCTACGAGCAGTACTTC.

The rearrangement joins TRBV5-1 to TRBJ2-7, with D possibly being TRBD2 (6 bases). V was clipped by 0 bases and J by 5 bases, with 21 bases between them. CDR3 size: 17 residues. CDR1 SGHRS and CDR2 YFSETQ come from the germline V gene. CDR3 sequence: CASSLGAMGGFPNEQYF. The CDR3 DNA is TGCGCCAGCAGCTTGGGGGCCATGGGAGGCTTTCCGAACGAGCAGTACTTC. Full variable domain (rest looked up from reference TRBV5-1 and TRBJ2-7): KAGVTQTPRYLIKTRGQQVTLSCSPISGHRSVSWYQQTPGQGLQFLFEYFSETQRNKGNFPGRFSGRQFSNSRSEMNVSTLELGDSALYLCASSLGAMGGFPNEQYFGPGTRLTVT.

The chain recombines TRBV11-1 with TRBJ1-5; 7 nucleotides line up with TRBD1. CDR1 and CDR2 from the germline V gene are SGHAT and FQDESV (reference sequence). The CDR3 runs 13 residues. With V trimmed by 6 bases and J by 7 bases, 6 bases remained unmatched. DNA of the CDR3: TGTGCCAGCAGTCTCGGACAGGAACAGCCCCAGCATTTT. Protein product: CASSLGQEQPQHF.

CDR3 amino acids: CASSQEDNSEQSTDTQYF. The DNA of the CDR3 is TGTGCCAGCAGCCAAGAGGACAATAGTGAACAAAGCACAGATACGCAGTATTTT. The chain carries TRBV7-9 and TRBJ2-3; possible D gene TRBD1, 5 bases. Trimming left V 5 bases short and J 0 bases short, with 21 bases between. Germline CDR1 reads SEHNR; CDR2 reads FQNEAQ (reference sequence). This CDR3 comprises 18 residues.

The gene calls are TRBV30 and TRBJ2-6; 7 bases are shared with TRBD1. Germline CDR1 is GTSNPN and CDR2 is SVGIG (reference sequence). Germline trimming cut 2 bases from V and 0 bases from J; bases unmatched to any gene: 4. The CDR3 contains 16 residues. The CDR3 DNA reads TGTGCCTGGAGTCGGGACAGAGGCTCTGGGGCCAACGTCCTGACTTTC. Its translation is CAWSRDRGSGANVLTF.

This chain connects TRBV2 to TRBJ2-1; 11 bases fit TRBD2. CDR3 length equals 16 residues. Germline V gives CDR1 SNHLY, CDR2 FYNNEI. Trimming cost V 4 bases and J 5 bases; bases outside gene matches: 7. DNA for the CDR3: TGTGCCAGCAGTGTTTTAGCGGGAGGGAATAACAATGAGCAGTTCTTC. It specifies CASSVLAGGNNNEQFF.